The subject of this entry is one TCR beta chain. Its antigen is currently unknown. This record belongs to a study of shared clonotypes between healthy human individuals. Study-level results: An anticipated effect of sequencing depth on clonotype sharing among donors was recognized.

Profiling relied on immunoSEQ multiplex PCR, and the TCRdb table lists in-frame clones only, not all of them. Among roughly 1.4 million clones listed, approximately 98.5% were seen once. The length of the CDR3 is 10 residues. Per germline, CDR1 GTSNPN and CDR2 SVGIG (reference sequence). V lost 5 bases, J lost 3 bases, and 3 bases lay in between. V is TRBV30 and J is TRBJ2-3, with D hard to call. This sequence originates from a man between 25 and 39 years old in good health. The sequenced material came from naive CD4+ T cells sorted from blood. Subset given: CD45RA+ positively selected. The CDR3 loop is CAWLTDTQYF. The CDR3 DNA reads as TGTGCCTGGTTAACAGATACGCAGTATTTT. The whole variable domain, filled in from reference TRBV30 and TRBJ2-3, reads SQTIHQWPATLVQPVGSPLSLECTVEGTSNPNLYWYRQAAGRGLQLLFYSVGIGQISSEVPQNLSASRPQDRQFILSSKKLLLSDSGFYLCAWLTDTQYFGPGTRLTVL.